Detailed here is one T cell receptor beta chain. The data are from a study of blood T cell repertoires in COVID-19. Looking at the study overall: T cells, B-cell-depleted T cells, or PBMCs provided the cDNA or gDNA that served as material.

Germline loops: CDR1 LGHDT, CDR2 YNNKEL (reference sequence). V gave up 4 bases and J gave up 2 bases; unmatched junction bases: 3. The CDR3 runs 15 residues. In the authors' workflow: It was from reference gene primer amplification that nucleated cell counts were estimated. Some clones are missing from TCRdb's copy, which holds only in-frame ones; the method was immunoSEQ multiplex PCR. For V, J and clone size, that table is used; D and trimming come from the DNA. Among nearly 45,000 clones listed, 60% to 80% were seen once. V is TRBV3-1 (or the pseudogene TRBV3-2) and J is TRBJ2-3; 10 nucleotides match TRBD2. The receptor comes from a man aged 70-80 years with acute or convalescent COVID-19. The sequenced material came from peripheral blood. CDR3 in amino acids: CASSLSGGNTDTQYF. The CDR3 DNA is TGTGCCAGCAGCCTTAGCGGGGGGAACACAGATACGCAGTATTTT.